The entry below describes one TCR beta chain. The antigen is not known. Diagnostic criteria for definite or probable disease, in their recently defined form, were met by the patients with Susac syndrome. The RNA input was roughly 0.45 to 1 ug, and it was reverse transcribed with random hexamers. In TCRdb, the immunoSEQ multiplex PCR reads were re-called with MiXCR into one record per CDR3 protein. The data hold 150,000 to 200,000 distinct CDR3 sequences, with about 95% observed a single time. This CDR3 comprises 14 residues. CDR1 and CDR2 from the germline V gene are KGHDR and SFDVKD. The V end was cut by 9 bases, the J end by 5 bases, with 16 bases between. The data derive from a study of CD8 T cells in Susac syndrome. Findings and limits, study-wide: The study identified roughly seventeen and five Susac-specific public clones in total CD8+ and CD8+ TEMRA repertoires.

The receptor was derived from a human donor with Susac syndrome. This chain joins TRBV24-1 and TRBJ2-1; D possibly corresponds to TRBD2 (6 bases). Sequenced input: CD8+ T cells from PBMCs. In nucleotides, the CDR3 is TGTGCCACCTCTCCCGGGGGATGGAACAATGAGCAGTTCTTC. It is translated as CATSPGGWNNEQFF.